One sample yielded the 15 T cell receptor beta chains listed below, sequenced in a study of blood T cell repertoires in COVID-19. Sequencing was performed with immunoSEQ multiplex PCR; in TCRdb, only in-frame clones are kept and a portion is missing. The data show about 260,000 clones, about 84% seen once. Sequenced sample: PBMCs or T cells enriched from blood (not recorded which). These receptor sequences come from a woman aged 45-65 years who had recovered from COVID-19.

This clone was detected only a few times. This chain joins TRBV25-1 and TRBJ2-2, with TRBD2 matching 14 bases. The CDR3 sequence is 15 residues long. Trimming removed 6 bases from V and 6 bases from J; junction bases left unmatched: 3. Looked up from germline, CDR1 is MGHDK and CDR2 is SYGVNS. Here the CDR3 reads CASRATSGGAGELFF. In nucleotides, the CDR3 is TGTGCCAGCAGAGCGACTAGCGGGGGGGCCGGGGAGCTGTTTTTT.

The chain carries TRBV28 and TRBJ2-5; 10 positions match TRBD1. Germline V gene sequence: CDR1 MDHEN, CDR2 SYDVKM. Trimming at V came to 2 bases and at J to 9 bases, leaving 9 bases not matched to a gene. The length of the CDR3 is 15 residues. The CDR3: CASSLVTGGTSAQYF. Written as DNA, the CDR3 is TGTGCCAGCAGTTTAGTGACAGGGGGCACCTCCGCCCAGTACTTC.

The CDR3 DNA follows: TGTGCCAGCGGGGGGAGCTATAACTATGGCTACACCTTC. This codes for CASGGSYNYGYTF. V is TRBV28 and J is TRBJ1-2, with D perhaps matching TRBD1 (5 bases). Germline V gene data show CDR1 as MDHEN and CDR2 as SYDVKM. This CDR3 has 13 residues. V was trimmed by 8 bases and J by 1 base, leaving 11 bases between them.

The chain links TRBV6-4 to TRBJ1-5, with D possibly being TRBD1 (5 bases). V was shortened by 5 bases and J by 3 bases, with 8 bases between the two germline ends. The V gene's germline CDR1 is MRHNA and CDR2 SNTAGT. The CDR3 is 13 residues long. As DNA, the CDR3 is TGTGCCAGCAGTATAGGGGACAATCAGCCCCAGCATTTT. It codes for CASSIGDNQPQHF.

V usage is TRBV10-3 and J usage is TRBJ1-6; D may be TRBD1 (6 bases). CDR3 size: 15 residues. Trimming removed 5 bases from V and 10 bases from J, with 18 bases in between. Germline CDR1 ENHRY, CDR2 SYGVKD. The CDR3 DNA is TGTGCCATCAGTCAGGGGACACCCGGCGACTCACCCCTCCACTTT. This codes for CAISQGTPGDSPLHF.

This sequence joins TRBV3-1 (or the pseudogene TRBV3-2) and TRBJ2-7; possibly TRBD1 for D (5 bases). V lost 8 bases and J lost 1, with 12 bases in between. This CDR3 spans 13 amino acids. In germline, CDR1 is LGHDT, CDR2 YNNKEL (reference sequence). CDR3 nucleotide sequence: TGTGCCAGCCGGCGGCAGGGATCCTACGAGCAGTACTTC. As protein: CASRRQGSYEQYF.

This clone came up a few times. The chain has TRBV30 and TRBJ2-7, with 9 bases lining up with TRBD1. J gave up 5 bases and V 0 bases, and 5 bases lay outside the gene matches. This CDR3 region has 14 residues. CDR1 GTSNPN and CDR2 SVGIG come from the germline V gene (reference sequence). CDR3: CAWSVQGAIHEQYF. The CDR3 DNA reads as TGTGCCTGGAGTGTACAGGGGGCAATACACGAGCAGTACTTC.

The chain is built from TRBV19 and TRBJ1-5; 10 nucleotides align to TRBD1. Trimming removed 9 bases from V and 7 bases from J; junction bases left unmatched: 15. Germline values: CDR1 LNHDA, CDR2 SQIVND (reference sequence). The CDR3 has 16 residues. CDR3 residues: CASRPGQGWSRQPQHF. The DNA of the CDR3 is TGTGCCAGCCGGCCGGGACAGGGGTGGAGCAGGCAGCCCCAGCATTTT. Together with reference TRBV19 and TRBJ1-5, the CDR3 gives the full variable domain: DGGITQSPKYLFRKEGQNVTLSCEQNLNHDAMYWYRQDPGQGLRLIYYSQIVNDFQKGDIAEGYSVSREKKESFPLTVTSAQKNPTAFYLCASRPGQGWSRQPQHFGDGTRLSIL.

The DNA for the CDR3 is TGCGCCAGCAGCTTGGACGAGATGGGAGGATTTTACGATGAGCAGTTCTTC. It codes for CASSLDEMGGFYDEQFF. J is TRBJ2-1 and V is TRBV5-1, with D maybe TRBD2 (6 bases). The CDR3 has 17 amino acids. From germline, CDR1 is SGHRS and CDR2 YFSETQ. V shed 0 bases and J shed 8 bases, with 21 bases lying between them.

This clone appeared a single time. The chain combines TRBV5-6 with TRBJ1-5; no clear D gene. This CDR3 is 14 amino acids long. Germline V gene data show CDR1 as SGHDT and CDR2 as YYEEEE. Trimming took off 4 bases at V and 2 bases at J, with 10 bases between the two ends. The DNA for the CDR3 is TGTGCCAGCAGCCTGAGGAGCGGCAATCAGCCCCAGCATTTT. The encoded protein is CASSLRSGNQPQHF.

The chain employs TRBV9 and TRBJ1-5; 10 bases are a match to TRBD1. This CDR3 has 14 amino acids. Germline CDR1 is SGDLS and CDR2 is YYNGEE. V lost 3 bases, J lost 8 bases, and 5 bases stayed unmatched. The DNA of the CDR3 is TGTGCCAGCAGCGCGGGACAGGGGCTGGAGCCCCAGCATTTT. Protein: CASSAGQGLEPQHF.

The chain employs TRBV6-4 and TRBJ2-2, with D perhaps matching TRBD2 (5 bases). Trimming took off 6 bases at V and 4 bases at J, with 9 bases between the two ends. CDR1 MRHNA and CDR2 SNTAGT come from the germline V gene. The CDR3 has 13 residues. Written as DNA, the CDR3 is TGTGCCAGCAGCCAACTAGGCACCGGGGAGCTGTTTTTT. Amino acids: CASSQLGTGELFF.

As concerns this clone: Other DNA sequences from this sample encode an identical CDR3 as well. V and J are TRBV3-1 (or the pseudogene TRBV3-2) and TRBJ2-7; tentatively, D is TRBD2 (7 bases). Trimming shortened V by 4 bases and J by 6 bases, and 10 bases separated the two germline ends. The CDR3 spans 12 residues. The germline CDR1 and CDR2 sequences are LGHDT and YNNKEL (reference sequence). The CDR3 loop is CASSRGGVEQYF. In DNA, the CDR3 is TGTGCCAGCAGCCGAGGGGGGGTCGAGCAGTACTTC.

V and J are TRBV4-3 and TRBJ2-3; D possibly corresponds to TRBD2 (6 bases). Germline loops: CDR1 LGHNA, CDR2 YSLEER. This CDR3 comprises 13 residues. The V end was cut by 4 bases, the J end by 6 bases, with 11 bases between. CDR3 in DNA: TGCGCCAGCAGCCGCATCAGCGGGGATACGCAGTATTTT. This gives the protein CASSRISGDTQYF.

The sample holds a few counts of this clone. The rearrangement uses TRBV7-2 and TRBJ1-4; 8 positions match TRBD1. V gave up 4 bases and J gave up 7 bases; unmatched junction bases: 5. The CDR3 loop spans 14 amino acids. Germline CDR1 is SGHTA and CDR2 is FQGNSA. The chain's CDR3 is CASSSDRGSEKLFF. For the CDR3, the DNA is TGTGCCAGCAGCTCCGACAGGGGCTCTGAAAAACTGTTTTTT.